Below, 8 T cell receptor beta chains from the same sample are listed, as sequenced in a study of blood T cell repertoires in COVID-19. The repertoire was sequenced with immunoSEQ multiplex PCR; TCRdb's copy has only in-frame clones and lacks some. The sample lists some 210,000 clones; about 89% were seen once. Sample: peripheral blood. The receptors were sampled from a man between 60 and 70 years old who had recovered from COVID-19.

The genes are TRBV11-3 and TRBJ1-1; perhaps TRBD1 as D (6 bases). The CDR3 has 12 amino acids. The V end was cut by 6 bases, the J end by 8 bases, with 13 bases between. CDR1 is SGHNT and CDR2 is YENEEA in the germline V gene. The CDR3 coding sequence is TGTGCCAGCAGTATATCCACAGGGGAAGCTTTCTTT. Translating gives CASSISTGEAFF. The full variable domain, its missing parts supplied by reference TRBV11-3 and TRBJ1-1, is EAGVVQSPRYKIIEKKQPVAFWCNPISGHNTLYWYLQNLGQGPELLIRYENEEAVDDSQLPKDRFSAERLKGVDSTLKIQPAELGDSAVYLCASSISTGEAFFGQGTRLTVV.

The J gene is TRBJ1-3, the V gene TRBV9; D call uncertain. Looked up from germline, CDR1 is SGDLS and CDR2 is YYNGEE. CDR3 length: 15 residues. V was pared by 0 bases and J by 0 bases, with 7 bases between. CDR3 protein: CASSVDAVSGNTIYF. The CDR3 coding sequence is TGTGCCAGCAGCGTAGATGCAGTCTCTGGAAACACCATATATTTT. The full variable domain, its missing parts supplied by reference TRBV9 and TRBJ1-3, is DSGVTQTPKHLITATGQRVTLRCSPRSGDLSVYWYQQSLDQGLQFLIQYYNGEERAKGNILERFSAQQFPDLHSELNLSSLELGDSALYFCASSVDAVSGNTIYFGEGSWLTVV.

V usage is TRBV7-9 and J usage is TRBJ2-3, with 8 bases aligning to TRBD2. CDR3 length equals 14 residues. J lost 1 base, V lost 5 bases, and 2 bases had no gene match. The germline V gene encodes CDR1 SEHNR and CDR2 FQNEAQ (reference sequence). CDR3 sequence: CASSATSGTDTQYF. CDR3 nucleotides: TGTGCCAGCAGCGCGACTAGCGGCACAGATACGCAGTATTTT.

The chain combines TRBV10-3 with TRBJ1-1; 8 bases are a match to TRBD1. J lost 2 bases, V lost 4 bases, and 6 bases had no gene match. The CDR3 sequence is 15 residues long. The germline V gene encodes CDR1 ENHRY and CDR2 SYGVKD. The CDR3 coding sequence is TGTGCCATCAGTGCAGGACAGGGAACTAACACTGAAGCTTTCTTT. Translation gives CAISAGQGTNTEAFF.

Many counts were recorded for this clone. The chain is built from TRBV20-1 and TRBJ1-1; D ambiguous. The germline V gene has CDR1 DFQATT and CDR2 SNEGSKA (reference sequence). V was cut by 6 bases and J by 6 bases, with 8 bases left in between. The CDR3 runs to 10 residues. The CDR3 DNA follows: TGCAGTGCCGGTATCGCTGAAGCTTTCTTT. Protein: CSAGIAEAFF.

V usage is TRBV28 and J usage is TRBJ2-7; possibly TRBD2 for D (5 bases). The germline V and J ends were trimmed by 6 bases and 3 bases, with 15 bases remaining between them. Germline lookup yields CDR1 MDHEN and CDR2 SYDVKM. CDR3 length equals 14 residues. CDR3 coding DNA: TGTGCCAGCAGGTCTCCAGCGGAGATCTACGAGCAGTACTTC. As protein: CASRSPAEIYEQYF. The full variable domain, rest sourced from reference TRBV28 and TRBJ2-7, is DVKVTQSSRYLVKRTGEKVFLECVQDMDHENMFWYRQDPGLGLRLIYFSYDVKMKEKGDIPEGYSVSREKKERFSLILESASTNQTSMYLCASRSPAEIYEQYFGPGTRLTVT.

The chain recombines TRBV12-3 or TRBV12-4 with TRBJ2-7, with D perhaps TRBD1 (6 bases). The CDR3 covers 13 residues. Trimming removed 3 bases at V and 2 bases at J, with 8 bases between. CDR3 sequence: CASSFGQTYEQYF. The CDR3 DNA follows: TGTGCCAGCAGTTTCGGACAGACCTACGAGCAGTACTTC.

A note on this clone: One end of the junction varies from germline; a read error may be responsible. The V call is TRBV6-4, the J call TRBJ2-1, with D unclear. This CDR3 spans 9 amino acids. Looked up from germline, CDR1 is MRHNA and CDR2 is SNTAGT. CDR3: CASSDRLLF. CDR3 DNA sequence: TGTGCCAGCAGTGATAGACTTCTCTTC.